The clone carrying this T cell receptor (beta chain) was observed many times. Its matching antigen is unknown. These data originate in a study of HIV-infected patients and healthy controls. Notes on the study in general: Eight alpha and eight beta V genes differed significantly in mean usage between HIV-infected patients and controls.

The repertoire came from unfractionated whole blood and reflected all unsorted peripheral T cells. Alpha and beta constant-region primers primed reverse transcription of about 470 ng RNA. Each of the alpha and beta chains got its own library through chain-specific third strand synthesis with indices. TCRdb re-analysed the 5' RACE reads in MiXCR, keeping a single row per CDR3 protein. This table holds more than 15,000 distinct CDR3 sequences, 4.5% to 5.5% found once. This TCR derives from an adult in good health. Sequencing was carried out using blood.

The CDR3 protein is CASTQGGTGEAQYF. The CDR3, as DNA: TGTGCCAGCACCCAAGGAGGGACCGGGGAGGCCCAGTACTTC. J is TRBJ2-5 and V is TRBV12-3 or TRBV12-4; D perhaps matches TRBD2 (6 bases). Trimming cost V 7 bases and J 9 bases, with 21 bases left between them. The CDR3 is 14 residues long.